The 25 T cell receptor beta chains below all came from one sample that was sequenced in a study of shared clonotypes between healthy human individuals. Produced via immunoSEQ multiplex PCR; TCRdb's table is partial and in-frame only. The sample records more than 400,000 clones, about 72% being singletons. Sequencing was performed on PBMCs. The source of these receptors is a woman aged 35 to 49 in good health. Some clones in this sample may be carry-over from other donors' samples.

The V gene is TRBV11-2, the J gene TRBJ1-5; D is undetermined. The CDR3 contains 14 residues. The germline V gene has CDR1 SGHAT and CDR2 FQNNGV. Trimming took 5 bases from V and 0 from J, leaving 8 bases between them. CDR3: CASSPGPSNQPQHF. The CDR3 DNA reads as TGTGCCAGCAGCCCCGGACCTAGCAATCAGCCCCAGCATTTT.

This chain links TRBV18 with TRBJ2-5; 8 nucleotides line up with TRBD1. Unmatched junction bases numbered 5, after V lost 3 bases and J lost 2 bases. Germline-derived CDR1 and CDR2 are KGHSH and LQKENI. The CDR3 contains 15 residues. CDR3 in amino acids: CASSPIDRGQETQYF. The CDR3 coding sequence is TGTGCCAGCTCACCCATAGACAGGGGTCAAGAGACCCAGTACTTC.

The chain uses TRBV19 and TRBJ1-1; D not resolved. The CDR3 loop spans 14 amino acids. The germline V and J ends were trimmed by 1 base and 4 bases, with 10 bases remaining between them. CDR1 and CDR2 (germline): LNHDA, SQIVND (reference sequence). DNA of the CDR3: TGTGCCAGTAGTATAGTAGGCCTTAGCACTGAAGCTTTCTTT. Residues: CASSIVGLSTEAFF.

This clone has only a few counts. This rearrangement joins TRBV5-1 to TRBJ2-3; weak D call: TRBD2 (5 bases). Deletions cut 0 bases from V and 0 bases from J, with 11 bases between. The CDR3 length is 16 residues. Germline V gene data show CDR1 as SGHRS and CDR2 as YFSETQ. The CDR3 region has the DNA TGCGCCAGCAGCTTGGGAGGGAGACCTAGCACAGATACGCAGTATTTT. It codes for CASSLGGRPSTDTQYF.

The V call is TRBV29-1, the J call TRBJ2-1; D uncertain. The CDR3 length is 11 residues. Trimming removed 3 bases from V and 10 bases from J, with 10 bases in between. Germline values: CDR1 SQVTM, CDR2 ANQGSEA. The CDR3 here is CSVDRVREQFF. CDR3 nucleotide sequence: TGCAGCGTTGATAGGGTTCGAGAGCAGTTCTTC.

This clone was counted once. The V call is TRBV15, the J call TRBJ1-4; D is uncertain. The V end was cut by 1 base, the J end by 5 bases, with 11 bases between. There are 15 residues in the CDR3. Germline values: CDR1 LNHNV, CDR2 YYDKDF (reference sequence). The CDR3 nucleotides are TGTGCCACCAGCAGAGTAGTCCTCGGAAATGAAAAACTGTTTTTT. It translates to CATSRVVLGNEKLFF. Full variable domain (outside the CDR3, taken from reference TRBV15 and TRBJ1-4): DAMVIQNPRYQVTQFGKPVTLSCSQTLNHNVMYWYQQKSSQAPKLLFHYYDKDFNNEADTPDNFQSRRPNTSFCFLDIRSPGLGDTAMYLCATSRVVLGNEKLFFGSGTQLSVL.

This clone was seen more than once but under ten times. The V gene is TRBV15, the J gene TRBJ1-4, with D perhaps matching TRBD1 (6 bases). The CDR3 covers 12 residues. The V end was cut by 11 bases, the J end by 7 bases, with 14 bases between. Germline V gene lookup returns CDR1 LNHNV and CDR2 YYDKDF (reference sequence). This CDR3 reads CASARGSEKLFF. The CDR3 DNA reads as TGTGCCTCCGCCAGGGGAAGTGAAAAACTGTTTTTT.

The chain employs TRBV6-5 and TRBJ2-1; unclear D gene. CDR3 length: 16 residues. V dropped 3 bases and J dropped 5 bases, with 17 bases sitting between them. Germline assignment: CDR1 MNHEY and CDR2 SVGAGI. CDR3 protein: CASSYIARLYDNEQFF. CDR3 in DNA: TGTGCCAGCAGTTATATCGCCCGTCTATACGACAATGAGCAGTTCTTC.

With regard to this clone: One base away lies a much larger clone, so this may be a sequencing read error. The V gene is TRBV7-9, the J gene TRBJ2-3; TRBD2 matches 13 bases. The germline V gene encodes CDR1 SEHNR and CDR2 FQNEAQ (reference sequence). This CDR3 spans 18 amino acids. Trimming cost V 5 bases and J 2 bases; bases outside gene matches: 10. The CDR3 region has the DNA TGTGCCAGCAGCACGAGGGGACTAGCGGGAAGGAACACAGATACGCAGTATTTT. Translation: CASSTRGLAGRNTDTQYF.

The CDR3, as DNA: TGTGCCAGCAGTGAAAGGACTAGCGTCGGGGAGCTGTTTTTT. Protein: CASSERTSVGELFF. The V call is TRBV2, the J call TRBJ2-2; 9 nucleotides match TRBD2. This CDR3 contains 14 residues. CDR1 and CDR2 (germline): SNHLY, FYNNEI. After removal of 2 bases from V and 7 bases from J, the junction contained 2 bases not matched to a gene.

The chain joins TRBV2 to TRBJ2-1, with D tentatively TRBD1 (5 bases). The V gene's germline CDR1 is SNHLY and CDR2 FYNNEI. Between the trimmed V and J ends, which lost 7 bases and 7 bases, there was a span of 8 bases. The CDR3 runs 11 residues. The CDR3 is CASKGENEQFF. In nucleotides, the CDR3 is TGTGCCAGCAAAGGGGAAAATGAGCAGTTCTTC.

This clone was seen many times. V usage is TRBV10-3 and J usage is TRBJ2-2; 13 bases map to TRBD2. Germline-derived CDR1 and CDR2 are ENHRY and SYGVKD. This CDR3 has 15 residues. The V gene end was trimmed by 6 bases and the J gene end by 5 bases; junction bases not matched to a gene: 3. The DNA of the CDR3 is TGTGCCATCAGCCCGGGACTAGCGGGAACCGGGGAGCTGTTTTTT. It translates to CAISPGLAGTGELFF.

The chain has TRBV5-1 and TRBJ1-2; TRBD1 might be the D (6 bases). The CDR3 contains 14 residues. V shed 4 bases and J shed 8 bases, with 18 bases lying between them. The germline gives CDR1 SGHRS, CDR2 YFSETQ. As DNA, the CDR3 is TGCGCCAGCAGCCGGACGCAGGGGAGTCAAGGCTACACCTTC. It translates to CASSRTQGSQGYTF.

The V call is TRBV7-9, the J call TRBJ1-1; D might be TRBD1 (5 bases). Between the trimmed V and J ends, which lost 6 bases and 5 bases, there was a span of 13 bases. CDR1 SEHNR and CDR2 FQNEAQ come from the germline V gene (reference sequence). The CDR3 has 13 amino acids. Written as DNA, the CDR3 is TGTGCCAGCAGGTCGGGGTGGGGGACTGAAGCTTTCTTT. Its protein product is CASRSGWGTEAFF. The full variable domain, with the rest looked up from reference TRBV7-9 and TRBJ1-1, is DTGVSQNPRHKITKRGQNVTFRCDPISEHNRLYWYRQTLGQGPEFLTYFQNEAQLEKSRLLSDRFSAERPKGSFSTLEIQRTEQGDSAMYLCASRSGWGTEAFFGQGTRLTVV.

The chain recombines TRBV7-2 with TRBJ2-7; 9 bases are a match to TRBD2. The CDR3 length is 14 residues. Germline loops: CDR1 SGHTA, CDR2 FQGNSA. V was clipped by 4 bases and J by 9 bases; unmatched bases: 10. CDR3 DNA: TGTGCCAGCAGCTCGGGACTAGCCCCACCGAGGCAGTACTTC. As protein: CASSSGLAPPRQYF.

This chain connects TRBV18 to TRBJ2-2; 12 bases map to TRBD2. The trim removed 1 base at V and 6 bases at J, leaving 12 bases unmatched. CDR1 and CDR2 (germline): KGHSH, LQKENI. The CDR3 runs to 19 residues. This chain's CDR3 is CASSPRLAGDLLRAGELFF. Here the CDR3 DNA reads TGTGCCAGCTCACCACGACTAGCGGGAGATCTTTTGAGGGCCGGGGAGCTGTTTTTT.

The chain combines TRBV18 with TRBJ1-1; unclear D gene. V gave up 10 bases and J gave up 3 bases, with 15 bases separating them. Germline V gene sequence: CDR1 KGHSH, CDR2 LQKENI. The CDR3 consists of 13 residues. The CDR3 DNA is TGTGCCACCCGAGCTTCTGGGGACACTGAAGCTTTCTTT. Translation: CATRASGDTEAFF.

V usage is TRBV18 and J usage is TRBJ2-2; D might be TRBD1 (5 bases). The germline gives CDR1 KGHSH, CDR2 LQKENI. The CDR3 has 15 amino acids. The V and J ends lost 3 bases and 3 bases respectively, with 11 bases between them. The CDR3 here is CASSPSGMDTGELFF. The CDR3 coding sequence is TGTGCCAGCTCACCTTCAGGGATGGACACCGGGGAGCTGTTTTTT.

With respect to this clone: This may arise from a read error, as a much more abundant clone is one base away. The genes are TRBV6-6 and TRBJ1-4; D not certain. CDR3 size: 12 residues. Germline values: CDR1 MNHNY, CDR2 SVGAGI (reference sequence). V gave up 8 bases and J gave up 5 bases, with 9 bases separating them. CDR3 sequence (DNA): TGTGCCAGCCCGCAGCAAAATGAAAAACTGTTTTTT. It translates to CASPQQNEKLFF.

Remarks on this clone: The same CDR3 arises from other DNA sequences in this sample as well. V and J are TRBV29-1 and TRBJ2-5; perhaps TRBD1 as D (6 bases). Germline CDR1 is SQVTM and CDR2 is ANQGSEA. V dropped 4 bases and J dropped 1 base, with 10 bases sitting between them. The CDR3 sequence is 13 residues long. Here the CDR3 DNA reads TGCAGCGTTGCCGGGACAACCCAAGAGACCCAGTACTTC. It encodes CSVAGTTQETQYF.

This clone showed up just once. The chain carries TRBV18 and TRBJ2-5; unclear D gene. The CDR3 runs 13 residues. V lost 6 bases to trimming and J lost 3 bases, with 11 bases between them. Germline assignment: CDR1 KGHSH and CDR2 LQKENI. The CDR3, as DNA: TGTGCCAGCTCTGTGGTTCCTGAAGAGACCCAGTACTTC. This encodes CASSVVPEETQYF.

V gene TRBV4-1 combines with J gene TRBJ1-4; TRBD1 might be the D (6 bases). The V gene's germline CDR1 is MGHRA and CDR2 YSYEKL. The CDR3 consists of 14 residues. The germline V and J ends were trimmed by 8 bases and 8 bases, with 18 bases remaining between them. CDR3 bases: TGCGCCAGCCGGAGGGGGGGGGATGGCGAAAAACTGTTTTTT. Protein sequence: CASRRGGDGEKLFF.

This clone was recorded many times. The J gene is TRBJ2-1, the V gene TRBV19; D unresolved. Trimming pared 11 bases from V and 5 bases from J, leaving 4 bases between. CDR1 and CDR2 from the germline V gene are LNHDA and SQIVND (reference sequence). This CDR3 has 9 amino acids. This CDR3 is CAEDNEQFF. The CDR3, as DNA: TGTGCCGAGGACAATGAGCAGTTCTTC.

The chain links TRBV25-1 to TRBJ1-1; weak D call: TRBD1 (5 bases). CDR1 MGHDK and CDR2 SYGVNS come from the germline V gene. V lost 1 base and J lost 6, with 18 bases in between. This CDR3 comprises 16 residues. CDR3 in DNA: TGTGCCAGCAGTGAATCAGGGATCGGTCGTGTCGCTGAAGCTTTCTTT. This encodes CASSESGIGRVAEAFF.

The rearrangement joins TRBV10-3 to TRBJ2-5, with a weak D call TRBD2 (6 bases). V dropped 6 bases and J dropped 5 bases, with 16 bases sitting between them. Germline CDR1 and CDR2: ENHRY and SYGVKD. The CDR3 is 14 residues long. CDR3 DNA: TGTGCCATCAGGGGAGCGGGCCCGGGGGAGACCCAGTACTTC. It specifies CAIRGAGPGETQYF.